What follows are 13 T cell receptor beta chains derived from one specimen sequenced in a study of chemoradiotherapy in HPV16-positive cancers. Method: immunoSEQ multiplex PCR; TCRdb's copy keeps in-frame clones and lacks some. The sample has around 30,000 clones, around 92% seen once. The sample consisted of blood, taken from a patient who underwent chemoradiotherapy. These receptors came from a human donor with HPV-associated anogenital cancer.

J is TRBJ1-1 and V is TRBV2, with a possible D match to TRBD1 (6 bases). CDR1 and CDR2 from the germline V gene are SNHLY and FYNNEI. CDR3 length: 14 residues. V lost 3 bases and J 11 bases, leaving 19 bases between the germline ends. The CDR3 DNA is TGTGCCAGCAGTGACTGGGGGGGCTGGGGTGACGCTTTCTTT. Residues: CASSDWGGWGDAFF.

The chain is built from TRBV6-5 and TRBJ1-5; no definite D call. The CDR3 length is 15 residues. The V end was cut by 0 bases, the J end by 3 bases, with 9 bases between. Per the germline V gene, CDR1 is MNHEY and CDR2 is SVGAGI. For the CDR3, the DNA is TGTGCCAGCAGTTACTCCGTGGGGATCAATCAGCCCCAGCATTTT. Translated: CASSYSVGINQPQHF.

DNA for the CDR3: TGTGCCAGCAGTCAGGAAGGGGTTGGCTACACCTTC. Translated: CASSQEGVGYTF. The chain has TRBV7-9 and TRBJ1-2; perhaps TRBD1 as D (5 bases). Trimming stripped 6 bases from V and 7 bases from J, with 12 bases between. The CDR3 has 12 amino acids. Germline assignment: CDR1 SEHNR and CDR2 FQNEAQ (reference sequence).

The V call is TRBV30, the J call TRBJ1-2; tentatively, D is TRBD1 (5 bases). Germline V lookup: CDR1 GTSNPN, CDR2 SVGIG (reference sequence). CDR3 length: 12 residues. Trimming pared 2 bases from V and 4 bases from J, leaving 8 bases between. The CDR3 loop reads CAWSSRVYGYTF. The CDR3 nucleotides are TGTGCCTGGAGTAGCAGGGTCTATGGCTACACCTTC. Variable domain in full (rest from reference TRBV30 and TRBJ1-2): SQTIHQWPATLVQPVGSPLSLECTVEGTSNPNLYWYRQAAGRGLQLLFYSVGIGQISSEVPQNLSASRPQDRQFILSSKKLLLSDSGFYLCAWSSRVYGYTFGSGTRLTVV.

V is TRBV4-1 and J is TRBJ2-7; D unresolved. The germline V gene has CDR1 MGHRA and CDR2 YSYEKL. This CDR3 is built from 13 residues. Deletions cut 1 base from V and 4 bases from J, with 8 bases between. CDR3 in amino acids: CASSQAGRYEQYF. CDR3 DNA sequence: TGCGCCAGCAGCCAAGCCGGGCGTTACGAGCAGTACTTC.

This clone was recorded only once. The chain uses TRBV5-5 and TRBJ1-6, with 8 bases lining up with TRBD1. V lost 3 bases, J lost 9 bases, and 8 bases stayed unmatched. The germline V gene has CDR1 SGHKS and CDR2 YYEKEE (reference sequence). CDR3 length: 15 amino acids. CDR3 loop: CASSYQTGDGSPLHF. The CDR3 nucleotides read TGTGCCAGCAGCTACCAGACAGGGGACGGTTCACCCCTCCACTTT.

A single count supports this clone. The rearrangement uses TRBV15 and TRBJ1-6, with 9 bases matching TRBD1. The ends lost 1 base at V and 10 bases at J; junction bases unmatched: 5. CDR3 length: 15 amino acids. Germline V lookup: CDR1 LNHNV, CDR2 YYDKDF (reference sequence). The CDR3 coding sequence is TGTGCCACCAGCAGAGGGGACAGGGACAGCTCACCCCTCCACTTT. The encoded protein is CATSRGDRDSSPLHF.

CDR3 bases: TGTGCTAGTGGTACCCAAATCGGGGGGGGTAATTCACCCCTCCACTTT. Its protein is CASGTQIGGGNSPLHF. V usage is TRBV12-5 and J usage is TRBJ1-6; D perhaps matches TRBD1 (5 bases). This CDR3 has 16 residues. Germline V CDR1 and CDR2: LGHNT, FRNRAP. V was shortened by 5 bases and J by 6 bases, with 17 bases between the two germline ends.

This clone was observed a single time. The V and J genes are TRBV6-5 and TRBJ2-7, with D possibly TRBD2 on 6 matching bases. Trimming cost V 0 bases and J 5 bases, with 11 bases left between them. In germline, CDR1 is MNHEY, CDR2 SVGAGI. This CDR3 is 14 amino acids long. The CDR3 region is CASSYSRRVHEQYF. The CDR3 DNA reads as TGTGCCAGCAGTTACTCGAGGAGGGTCCACGAGCAGTACTTC.

This rearrangement joins TRBV6-5 to TRBJ2-1; no clear D gene. Trimming removed 6 bases from V and 10 bases from J, with 16 bases in between. The CDR3 covers 13 residues. Germline V lookup: CDR1 MNHEY, CDR2 SVGAGI. DNA for the CDR3: TGTGCCAGCAGGAGTAGCTTAGGATCAGAGCAGTTCTTC. Translating it yields CASRSSLGSEQFF.

The CDR3 is CASSSRGDTDGYTF. The DNA of the CDR3 is TGTGCCAGCTCGTCCAGGGGTGACACGGATGGCTACACCTTC. This rearrangement joins TRBV18 to TRBJ1-2, with D maybe TRBD1 (6 bases). The germline gives CDR1 KGHSH, CDR2 LQKENI. The CDR3 is 14 amino acids. V lost 6 bases, J lost 6 bases, and 17 bases lay in between.

This clone is a singleton in its sample. This sequence joins TRBV19 and TRBJ2-2; D might be TRBD2 (7 bases). The CDR3 sequence is 19 residues long. Germline assignment: CDR1 LNHDA and CDR2 SQIVND (reference sequence). Deletions cut 5 bases from V and 0 bases from J, with 22 bases between. Written as DNA, the CDR3 is TGTGCCAGTAGTCTGCGGGGAGGGGGTATTATCGCGAACACCGGGGAGCTGTTTTTT. It codes for CASSLRGGGIIANTGELFF.

This clone was picked up one time. The chain combines TRBV5-1 with TRBJ1-5; D is possibly TRBD1 (5 bases). V was pared by 0 bases and J by 4 bases, with 11 bases between. The germline gives CDR1 SGHRS, CDR2 YFSETQ. The CDR3 has 15 residues. The CDR3 loop is CASSLGGRINQPQHF. CDR3 coding DNA: TGCGCCAGCAGCTTGGGGGGACGGATTAATCAGCCCCAGCATTTT. The full variable domain, completed using reference TRBV5-1 and TRBJ1-5, is KAGVTQTPRYLIKTRGQQVTLSCSPISGHRSVSWYQQTPGQGLQFLFEYFSETQRNKGNFPGRFSGRQFSNSRSEMNVSTLELGDSALYLCASSLGGRINQPQHFGDGTRLSIL.